This T cell receptor beta chain comes out of a study of T-cell reconstitution after alpha-beta-depleted transplantation in children. Using unique molecular identifiers, the investigators prepared the TCRbeta library. Using its own MiXCR run on the PCR reads, TCRdb lists one record per CDR3 protein. The data hold over 200,000 distinct CDR3 sequences, with about a tenth observed a single time. The source was PBMCs from the stem cell graft donor, collected from the stem cell graft. This receptor was identified in a human donor who donated a stem cell graft to a child with acute lymphoblastic leukemia.

The CDR3: CASSLGGQTGYTF. The CDR3 bases are TGTGCCAGCAGCTTGGGGGGACAGACTGGCTACACCTTC. The rearrangement uses TRBV5-5 and TRBJ1-2; 7 bases align to TRBD1. The germline V gene encodes CDR1 SGHKS and CDR2 YYEKEE (reference sequence). V lost 0 bases and J lost 7; bases outside the gene matches: 3. This CDR3 comprises 13 residues.